The present TCR beta chain was sequenced within a study of blood T cell repertoires in COVID-19. Study-wide context: PBMCs, B-cell-depleted T cells, or T cells were the source of the cDNA or gDNA that made up the material.

The V gene end was trimmed by 0 bases and the J gene end by 5 bases; junction bases not matched to a gene: 8. Germline V gives CDR1 SGDLS, CDR2 YYNGEE. The CDR3 length is 16 residues. This clone came up a few times. As handled by the study authors: Amplification from reference gene primers served as the basis for estimated nucleated cell counts. The method was immunoSEQ multiplex PCR; TCRdb's version includes in-frame clones alone and lacks a portion of them. Clonal size and the V and J genes are those of that table, whereas D and trimming came from the DNA. The data hold 160,000 or so clones, with 80% to 90% observed a single time.

Input material: peripheral blood. The receptor's source is a man aged 40-55 years with acute or convalescent COVID-19. The chain combines TRBV9 with TRBJ2-3; 8 nucleotides agree with TRBD2. The CDR3 here is CASSVGAGGAIDTQYF. The DNA for the CDR3 is TGTGCCAGCAGCGTAGGTGCCGGGGGGGCAATAGATACGCAGTATTTT. Based on the CDR3 plus reference TRBV9 and TRBJ2-3, the full variable domain is DSGVTQTPKHLITATGQRVTLRCSPRSGDLSVYWYQQSLDQGLQFLIQYYNGEERAKGNILERFSAQQFPDLHSELNLSSLELGDSALYFCASSVGAGGAIDTQYFGPGTRLTVL.